The sequence of this T cell receptor beta chain was determined in a study of shared clonotypes between healthy human individuals. This clone was observed once. Positive CCR7 selection of CD45RO-negative cells yielded the naive CD8 cells, and terminally differentiated effector memory CD45RA+ cells were excluded. The germline V and J ends were trimmed by 2 bases and 0 bases, with 11 bases remaining between them. The CDR3 consists of 16 residues. Per germline, CDR1 SNHLY and CDR2 FYNNEI. Assay: immunoSEQ multiplex PCR; the TCRdb copy retains only in-frame clones and omits some. Of about 2 million clones listed, just under 95% are singletons.

This chain joins TRBV2 and TRBJ1-5; D unclear. The receptor was derived from a man younger than 35 in good health. The specimen sequenced was naive CD8+ T cells sorted from blood. CDR3 protein: CASSEPGGFSNQPQHF. As DNA, the CDR3 is TGTGCCAGCAGTGAACCAGGAGGGTTTAGCAATCAGCCCCAGCATTTT.